This T cell receptor beta chain was captured in a study of blood T cell repertoires in COVID-19. Study information: Specimens from acute and convalescent COVID-19 originated in the United States, Italy and Spain. PBMCs, B-cell-depleted T cells, or T cells provided the cDNA or gDNA that made up the material.

Seattle-derived patients entered the study during active infection and were followed longitudinally. This CDR3 has 18 amino acids. The V and J ends lost 4 bases and 0 bases, in that order; junction bases with no gene match: 10. Germline CDR1 and CDR2: SGHRS and YFSETQ. In the source study's methods: Reference gene primer amplification in the assay estimated nucleated cell counts. Method: immunoSEQ multiplex PCR; TCRdb's copy keeps in-frame clones and lacks some. V and J calls and clone size are as listed in that table; D and trimming were resolved from the DNA. The sample holds 100,000 to 150,000 clones, 80% to 95% seen once.

The chain joins TRBV5-1 to TRBJ2-6, with TRBD1 matching 7 bases. The receptor comes from a man aged 50 to 60 with COVID-19, enrolled during active disease. Sequencing was done on a sample of peripheral blood. The CDR3 region is CASSPSPTGTSGANVLTF. The CDR3 DNA reads TGCGCCAGCAGCCCCTCCCCGACAGGGACCTCTGGGGCCAACGTCCTGACTTTC.